This T cell receptor (beta chain) is drawn from a study of shared clonotypes between healthy human individuals. Broader study findings: Donors were few, which limited the genetic and exposure-history diversity represented.

A word on this clone: Its antigen is not known.

Germline V gene lookup returns CDR1 SQVTM and CDR2 ANQGSEA. Trimming took 7 bases from V and 5 from J, leaving 17 bases between them. This CDR3 spans 13 amino acids. The table came from immunoSEQ multiplex PCR; TCRdb's copy has only in-frame clones and leaves some out. The sample gives some 100,000 clones, around 68% of which show up once; 24% is in the top ten. This chain joins TRBV29-1 and TRBJ1-2, with D possibly TRBD1 on 5 matching bases. This receptor was identified in a woman in her twenties or thirties in good health. Source material: memory CD8+ T cells sorted from blood. Subset of the sample: CD45RO+ cells pooled with CCR7-negative TemRA cells. CDR3 loop: CSAGDRAGYGYTF. The CDR3 nucleotides are TGCAGCGCCGGGGACCGGGCAGGATATGGCTACACCTTC.